The 2 T cell receptor beta chains below come from one sample, sequenced in a study of blood T cells in healthy people across ages. For the second PCR, which ran for roughly 7 to 11 cycles, a sample-barcoded 5' primer and a J-beta primer mix were used. TCRdb recomputed calls from the 5' RACE reads with MiXCR, one row per CDR3 protein. The sample yields 750,000 to 950,000 distinct CDR3 sequences, around 24% seen once. Another study also made use of these data, one on T cells of mothers and their children.

Input material: blood. These receptors all come from a boy younger than 18 in good health.

This clonotype was counted only a few times. The chain has TRBV12-3 or TRBV12-4 and TRBJ2-5; 12 bases map to TRBD1. This CDR3 region has 16 residues. The V and J ends lost 5 bases and 5 bases, in that order; junction bases with no gene match: 9. The CDR3: CASSDSGTGGGETQYF. The CDR3 DNA is TGTGCCAGCAGTGACTCCGGGACAGGGGGCGGTGAGACCCAGTACTTC.

This clonotype appeared many times. V and J are TRBV4-2 and TRBJ2-7, with 11 positions matching TRBD2. V shed 0 bases and J 1 base; nucleotides not matched to a gene: 2. Germline-derived CDR1 and CDR2 are LGHNA and YNFKEQ. The length of the CDR3 is 16 residues. This CDR3 reads CASSQETSGESYEQYF. The DNA of the CDR3 is TGTGCCAGCAGCCAAGAGACTAGCGGGGAATCCTACGAGCAGTACTTC.